This T cell receptor (beta chain) was documented in a study of T cell responses to AZD1222 COVID-19 vaccine. Study results and caveats: The repertoires were collected only after the peak T cell response. The study reported that nearly half of spike-specific TCRs target unmutated variant regions. The study identified only a handful of AZD1222 recipients as seropositive at baseline. Clonal diversity may have been underestimated in mostly white British donors.

To note about this clone: Its antigen is unidentified.

The CDR3 covers 14 residues. Germline CDR1 reads SGHNT; CDR2 reads YYREEE (reference sequence). V lost 3 bases and J lost 5; bases outside the gene matches: 3. The repertoire was sequenced with immunoSEQ multiplex PCR; TCRdb's copy has only in-frame clones and lacks some. Counted here are approximately 80,000 clones, approximately 90% occurring once; the ten biggest clones make up 5% to 6%. The source material was peripheral blood, sampled on day 0 of AZD1222 vaccination. The chain is built from TRBV5-4 and TRBJ1-4, with TRBD1 matching 8 bases. This clonotype was obtained from an adult in good health. CDR3 DNA: TGTGCCAGCAGCTCCAGACAGGGGAATGAAAAACTGTTTTTT. This encodes CASSSRQGNEKLFF.